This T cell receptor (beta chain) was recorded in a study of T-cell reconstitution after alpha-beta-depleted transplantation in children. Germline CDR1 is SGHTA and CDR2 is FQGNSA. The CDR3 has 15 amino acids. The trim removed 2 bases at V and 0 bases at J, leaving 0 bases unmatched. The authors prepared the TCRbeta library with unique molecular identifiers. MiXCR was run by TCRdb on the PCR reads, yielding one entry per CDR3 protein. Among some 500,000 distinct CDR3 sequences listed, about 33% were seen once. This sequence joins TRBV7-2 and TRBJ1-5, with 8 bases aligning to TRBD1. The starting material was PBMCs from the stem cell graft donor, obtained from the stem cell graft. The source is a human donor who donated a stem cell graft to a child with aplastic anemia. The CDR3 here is CASSLQGASNQPQHF. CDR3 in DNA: TGTGCCAGCAGCTTACAGGGGGCTAGCAATCAGCCCCAGCATTTT.